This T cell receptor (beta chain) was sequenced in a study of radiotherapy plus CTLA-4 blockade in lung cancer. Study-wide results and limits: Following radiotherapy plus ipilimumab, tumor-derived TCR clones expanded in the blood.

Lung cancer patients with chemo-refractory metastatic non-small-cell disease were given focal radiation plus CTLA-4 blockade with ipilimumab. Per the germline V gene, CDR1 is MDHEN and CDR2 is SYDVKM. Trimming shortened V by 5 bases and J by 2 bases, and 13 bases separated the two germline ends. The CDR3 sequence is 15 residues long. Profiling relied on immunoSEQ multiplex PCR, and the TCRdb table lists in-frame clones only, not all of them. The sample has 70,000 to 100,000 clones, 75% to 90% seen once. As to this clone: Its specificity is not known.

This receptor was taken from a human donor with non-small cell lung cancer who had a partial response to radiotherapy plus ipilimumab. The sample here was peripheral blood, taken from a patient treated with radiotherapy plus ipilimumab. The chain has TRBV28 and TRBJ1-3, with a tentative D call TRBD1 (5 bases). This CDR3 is CASSPSRGAGNTIYF. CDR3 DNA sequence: TGTGCCAGCAGTCCAAGTAGGGGCGCTGGAAACACCATATATTTT.